This T cell receptor beta chain came from a study of blood T cell repertoires in COVID-19. CDR1 is SNHLY and CDR2 is FYNNEI in the germline V gene. Between the trimmed V and J ends, which lost 5 bases and 5 bases, there was a span of 9 bases. The CDR3 contains 13 residues. Libraries were prepared by immunoSEQ multiplex PCR; TCRdb keeps only in-frame clonotypes and omits some of them. The sample shows about 100,000 clones, around four fifths of them seen only once. The clonotype was recovered from a woman aged 65 to 85 with acute or convalescent COVID-19. This sequence joins TRBV2 and TRBJ2-2; D may be TRBD1 (5 bases). The material sequenced was peripheral blood. The CDR3 DNA reads TGTGCCAGCAGTCAGACAGCTACCGGGGAGCTGTTTTTT. As protein: CASSQTATGELFF.